This T cell receptor (beta chain) was observed in a study of CD4+ T cells in melanoma. Study conclusions and caveats: Neoantigen-specific CD4+ T cells in melanoma reportedly had diverse differentiation states. CD8+ T cell, macrophage and B cell function reportedly correlated with neoantigen-specific CD4+ T cells.

The germline gives CDR1 SGDLS, CDR2 YYNGEE. The length of the CDR3 is 15 residues. J gave up 8 bases and V 4 bases, and 12 bases lay outside the gene matches. Sequenced by immunoSEQ multiplex PCR; TCRdb stores in-frame clones only, minus some. The sample has about 140,000 clones; about nine tenths are singletons. Worth noting for this clone: Its antigen is unidentified.

The origin of this receptor is a human donor with melanoma. The rearrangement links TRBV9 to TRBJ1-2, with 9 bases fitting TRBD1. CDR3 amino acids: CASSPILGQGYGYTF. CDR3 sequence (DNA): TGTGCCAGCAGCCCAATTTTGGGACAGGGATACGGCTACACCTTC.